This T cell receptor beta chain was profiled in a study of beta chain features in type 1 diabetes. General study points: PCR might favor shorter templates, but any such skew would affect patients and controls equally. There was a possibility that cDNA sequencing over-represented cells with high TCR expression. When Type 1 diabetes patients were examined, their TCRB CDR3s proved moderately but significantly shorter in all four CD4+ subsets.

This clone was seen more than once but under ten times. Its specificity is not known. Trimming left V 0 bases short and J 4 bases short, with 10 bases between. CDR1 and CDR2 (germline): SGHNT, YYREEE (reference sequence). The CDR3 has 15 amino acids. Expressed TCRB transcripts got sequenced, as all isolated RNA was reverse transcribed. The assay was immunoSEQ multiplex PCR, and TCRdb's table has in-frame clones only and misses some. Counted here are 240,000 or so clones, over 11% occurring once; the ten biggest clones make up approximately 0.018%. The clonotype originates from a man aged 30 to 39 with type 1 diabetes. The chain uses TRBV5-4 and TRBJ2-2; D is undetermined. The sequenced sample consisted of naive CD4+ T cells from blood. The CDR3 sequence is CASSLGSPSTGELFF. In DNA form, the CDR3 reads TGTGCCAGCAGCTTGGGAAGTCCCAGCACCGGGGAGCTGTTTTTT. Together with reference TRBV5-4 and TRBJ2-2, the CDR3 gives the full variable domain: ETGVTQSPTHLIKTRGQQVTLRCSSQSGHNTVSWYQQALGQGPQFIFQYYREEENGRGNFPPRFSGLQFPNYSSELNVNALELDDSALYLCASSLGSPSTGELFFGEGSRLTVL.